The clone carrying this T cell receptor beta chain has a handful of counts. Antigen unknown. CDR1 is LNHDA and CDR2 is SQIVND in the germline V gene (reference sequence). This CDR3 contains 14 residues. The ends lost 6 bases at V and 4 bases at J; junction bases unmatched: 6. These data belong to a study of cytomegalovirus exposure and HLA in healthy donors. Whole-study results and caveats: Among donors in an Asian-associated ancestry cluster, a later analysis reportedly found fewer N-insertions than the roughly 700-donor mean.

The PCR employed 60 Vbeta primers together with 13 Jbeta primers. In the study's own analysis: Per a later analysis, the number of unique TCR beta chains was approximately 80 million, of which 9 million to 12 million were shared. Clones were sequenced by immunoSEQ multiplex PCR, and TCRdb holds only the in-frame ones, with some missing. The DNA was the basis for D and trimming; V, J and clone size are from that table. Seen here are under 100,000 clones, 76% observed once, and the top ten hold about 3%. Healthy bone marrow donors made up the donors. The source is a man aged 40-50 years in good health and CMV-seronegative. J is TRBJ2-3 and V is TRBV19, with 8 bases matching TRBD1. The sequenced material came from PBMCs. CDR3 region: CASSMDRVADTQYF. CDR3 in DNA: TGTGCCAGTAGCATGGACAGGGTGGCAGATACGCAGTATTTT.